This T cell receptor beta chain is from a study of T cell changes during pregnancy in multiple sclerosis. Germline CDR1 and CDR2: MRHNA and SNTAGT. Trimming shortened V by 3 bases and J by 0 bases, and 7 bases separated the two germline ends. The CDR3 sequence is 14 residues long. TCRdb keeps only in-frame clones here, not all; method: immunoSEQ multiplex PCR. The sample gives about 41,000 clones, 90% of which show up once; around 7% is in the top ten. This clone was seen just once. The clonotype originates from a female donor with multiple sclerosis, enrolled in a pregnancy study. Specimen: CD8+ T cells from peripheral blood mononuclear cells, collected in the third trimester of pregnancy. The gene calls are TRBV6-4 and TRBJ2-3; a possible D gene is TRBD1 (6 bases). As DNA, the CDR3 is TGTGCCAGCAGTGAGGGGGCTAGCACAGATACGCAGTATTTT. Encoded protein: CASSEGASTDTQYF.